A single sample is the source of the 25 T cell receptor beta chains below, sequenced in a study of beta chain features in type 1 diabetes. Findings and limits, study-wide: Significant though moderate, a shortening of TCRB CDR3s appeared in all four CD4+ subsets of Type 1 diabetes patients.

Reverse transcribing all isolated RNA meant expressed TCRB transcripts were sequenced. TCRdb keeps only in-frame clones here, not all; method: immunoSEQ multiplex PCR. Counted here are about 300,000 clones, roughly 13% occurring once; the ten biggest clones make up 0.015%. Which antigens these TCRs recognize remains unknown. The sample taken for sequencing was naive CD4+ T cells from blood. The receptors originated from a woman in her late teens or twenties with type 1 diabetes.

This clone was counted a few times. The chain has TRBV29-1 and TRBJ2-3, with 7 bases matching TRBD2. Germline assignment: CDR1 SQVTM and CDR2 ANQGSEA. This CDR3 has 15 amino acids. Trimming took 6 bases from V and 5 from J; bases not matched to a gene: 14. CDR3 region: CSVGAVTSKRDTQYF. The CDR3 DNA is TGCAGCGTCGGGGCCGTGACTAGCAAAAGAGATACGCAGTATTTT.

This clone appeared a single time. The chain joins TRBV29-1 to TRBJ1-1; tentative D call: TRBD1 (6 bases). The CDR3 covers 16 residues. The V gene lost 6 bases and the J gene lost 5 bases, with 25 bases spanning the gap. Looked up from germline, CDR1 is SQVTM and CDR2 is ANQGSEA. Here the CDR3 reads CSVKRGEGGTRTEAFF. The CDR3 DNA reads as TGCAGCGTCAAGCGAGGGGAGGGGGGGACGCGGACTGAAGCTTTCTTT.

This chain joins TRBV12-5 and TRBJ2-1; 10 bases align to TRBD2. The CDR3 runs 16 residues. The junction had 8 bases not matched to a gene; V was cut back by 5 bases and J by 4 bases. The V gene's germline CDR1 is LGHNT and CDR2 FRNRAP. CDR3 sequence: CASGPIASGSYNEQFF. The CDR3 DNA sequence: TGTGCTAGTGGTCCCATCGCTAGCGGGAGTTACAATGAGCAGTTCTTC. Filled out from reference TRBV12-5 and TRBJ2-1, the complete variable domain reads DARVTQTPRHKVTEMGQEVTMRCQPILGHNTVFWYRQTMMQGLELLAYFRNRAPLDDSGMPKDRFSAEMPDATLATLKIQPSEPRDSAVYFCASGPIASGSYNEQFFGPGTRLTVL.

This rearrangement joins TRBV4-3 to TRBJ2-4, with D perhaps matching TRBD2 (5 bases). V lost 2 bases and J lost 4, with 12 bases in between. This CDR3 is built from 15 residues. Germline V gene lookup returns CDR1 LGHNA and CDR2 YSLEER. In DNA form, the CDR3 reads TGCGCCAGCAGCCAACAACTAGAAGGGAAAAACATTCAGTACTTC. Encoded protein: CASSQQLEGKNIQYF.

The genes are TRBV10-2 and TRBJ2-2, with TRBD2 as a possible D gene (6 bases). V lost 8 bases and J 4 bases, leaving 11 bases between the germline ends. CDR3 length equals 13 residues. The germline V gene encodes CDR1 WSHSY and CDR2 SAAADI. The CDR3 protein is CASLAPITGELFF. CDR3 coding DNA: TGCGCCAGCCTAGCGCCGATCACCGGGGAGCTGTTTTTT.

This clone was detected only a few times. The chain joins TRBV6-5 to TRBJ1-1; maybe TRBD1 (6 bases). This CDR3 is built from 14 residues. The V gene lost 2 bases and the J gene lost 1 base, with 8 bases spanning the gap. The germline CDR1 and CDR2 sequences are MNHEY and SVGAGI. Here the CDR3 reads CASSYPTGNTEAFF. The CDR3, as DNA: TGTGCCAGCAGTTACCCGACAGGGAACACTGAAGCTTTCTTT.

There are a few counts of this clone. The chain links TRBV7-6 to TRBJ2-5; 14 nucleotides agree with TRBD2. The CDR3 runs 15 residues. The germline gives CDR1 SGHVS, CDR2 FNYEAQ. V shed 6 bases, J shed 4 bases, and the junction held 4 bases outside the gene matches. The CDR3 sequence is CASRTGTSGRETQYF. For the CDR3, the DNA is TGTGCCAGCAGGACTGGGACTAGCGGGAGAGAGACCCAGTACTTC.

A few counts support this clone. The chain combines TRBV11-2 with TRBJ2-3; D is perhaps TRBD1 (6 bases). The germline V gene encodes CDR1 SGHAT and CDR2 FQNNGV. Trimming left V 6 bases short and J 7 bases short, with 11 bases between. This CDR3 spans 12 amino acids. The CDR3 spells CASRHRDHTQYF. CDR3 DNA: TGTGCCAGCAGACACAGGGATCATACGCAGTATTTT.

CDR3 coding DNA: TGTGCCAGCAGACGGAGCTCCTACAATGAGCAGTTCTTC. This gives the protein CASRRSSYNEQFF. The genes are TRBV27 and TRBJ2-1, with D uncertain. Trimming shortened V by 6 bases and J by 0 bases, and 6 bases separated the two germline ends. The CDR3 sequence is 13 residues long. The germline CDR1 and CDR2 sequences are MNHEY and SMNVEV (reference sequence).

The rearrangement links TRBV6-5 to TRBJ2-7; 7 bases agree with TRBD1. The CDR3 contains 15 residues. V trimming: 6 bases; J trimming: 3 bases; junction bases outside the gene matches: 11. Germline loops: CDR1 MNHEY, CDR2 SVGAGI. In DNA form, the CDR3 reads TGTGCCAGCAGCCGCTGGGGGACAGACTTCTACGAGCAGTACTTC. The encoded protein is CASSRWGTDFYEQYF.

The gene calls are TRBV5-1 and TRBJ2-1; D may be TRBD2 (6 bases). Germline V gene lookup returns CDR1 SGHRS and CDR2 YFSETQ. Trimming cost V 2 bases and J 0 bases, with 9 bases left between them. The CDR3 totals 15 residues. The CDR3 protein is CASSFTGSSYNEQFF. DNA of the CDR3: TGCGCCAGCAGCTTCACCGGGAGCTCCTACAATGAGCAGTTCTTC.

The V gene is TRBV27, the J gene TRBJ2-1, with D unresolved. This CDR3 is 13 amino acids long. Germline loops: CDR1 MNHEY, CDR2 SMNVEV (reference sequence). Trimming took off 3 bases at V and 0 bases at J, with 3 bases between the two ends. As DNA, the CDR3 is TGTGCCAGCAGTTTCTTCTCCTACAATGAGCAGTTCTTC. Its translation is CASSFFSYNEQFF.

V usage is TRBV6-6 and J usage is TRBJ1-2; 9 bases are shared with TRBD1. CDR1 is MNHNY and CDR2 is SVGAGI in the germline V gene (reference sequence). This CDR3 has 14 residues. Trimming at V came to 5 bases and at J to 3 bases, leaving 4 bases not matched to a gene. The CDR3 protein is CASSPRQGDYGYTF. DNA for the CDR3: TGTGCCAGCAGTCCTCGACAGGGGGACTATGGCTACACCTTC.

The rearrangement uses TRBV9 and TRBJ1-1; TRBD1 matches 12 bases. The CDR3 totals 15 residues. Germline V gene sequence: CDR1 SGDLS, CDR2 YYNGEE. V gave up 4 bases and J gave up 8 bases; unmatched junction bases: 9. CDR3 sequence reads: CASSRAGTGGKEAFF. CDR3 nucleotide sequence: TGTGCCAGCAGCCGGGCGGGGACAGGGGGCAAGGAAGCTTTCTTT.

This clone turned up a few times. The rearrangement joins TRBV7-9 to TRBJ2-2; 7 nucleotides align to TRBD1. The germline gives CDR1 SEHNR, CDR2 FQNEAQ (reference sequence). V was pared by 0 bases and J by 3 bases, with 1 base of the junction left unmatched. This CDR3 contains 15 residues. This CDR3 reads CASSLAGQDTGELFF. The CDR3 nucleotides are TGTGCCAGCAGCTTAGCCGGACAGGACACCGGGGAGCTGTTTTTT.

The rearrangement links TRBV19 to TRBJ2-5; D remains unclear. The CDR3 runs to 13 residues. CDR1 is LNHDA, CDR2 SQIVND, per germline (reference sequence). V lost 5 bases and J lost 8, with 15 bases in between. The CDR3 region has the DNA TGTGCCAGTAGTCGTTCGGTCCTAGATACCCAGTACTTC. Residues: CASSRSVLDTQYF.

CDR3 in DNA: TGTGCCAGTAGTTACGACTTTAGCAATCAGCCCCAGCATTTT. Translated: CASSYDFSNQPQHF. V gene TRBV19 combines with J gene TRBJ1-5; D unclear. Germline CDR1 and CDR2: LNHDA and SQIVND (reference sequence). The CDR3 covers 14 residues. The V end lost 5 bases, the J end lost 0 bases, and 8 bases lay between the germline ends.

This clone was counted between two and nine times. The chain uses TRBV7-2 and TRBJ2-7; 7 nucleotides align to TRBD1. CDR1 and CDR2 from the germline V gene are SGHTA and FQGNSA. This CDR3 is 15 amino acids long. V lost 2 bases, J lost 0 bases, and 4 bases stayed unmatched. The DNA for the CDR3 is TGTGCCAGCAGCTTAAGGTCAGGGGGCTCCTACGAGCAGTACTTC. Translating it yields CASSLRSGGSYEQYF. The complete variable domain, with remaining parts taken from reference TRBV7-2 and TRBJ2-7, reads GAGVSQSPSNKVTEKGKDVELRCDPISGHTALYWYRQSLGQGLEFLIYFQGNSAPDKSGLPSDRFSAERTGGSVSTLTIQRTQQEDSAVYLCASSLRSGGSYEQYFGPGTRLTVT.

CDR3 coding DNA: TGTGCCAGCGGCTCTGGGGCGGGAGTGAATGAGCAGTTCTTC. Protein product: CASGSGAGVNEQFF. The rearrangement links TRBV19 to TRBJ2-1; 7 bases map to TRBD2. CDR1 is LNHDA and CDR2 is SQIVND in the germline V gene (reference sequence). The CDR3 consists of 14 residues. The junction had 12 bases not matched to a gene; V was cut back by 9 bases and J by 7 bases.

The genes are TRBV7-2 and TRBJ2-3, with D tentatively TRBD2 (7 bases). The CDR3 loop spans 15 amino acids. Per germline, CDR1 SGHTA and CDR2 FQGNSA. The V gene lost 1 base and the J gene lost 8 bases, with 16 bases spanning the gap. The CDR3 loop reads CASSLGSGGYGTQYF. The CDR3 nucleotides read TGTGCCAGCAGCTTAGGTTCGGGGGGCTACGGTACGCAGTATTTT. The whole variable domain, remainder taken from reference TRBV7-2 and TRBJ2-3, is GAGVSQSPSNKVTEKGKDVELRCDPISGHTALYWYRQSLGQGLEFLIYFQGNSAPDKSGLPSDRFSAERTGGSVSTLTIQRTQQEDSAVYLCASSLGSGGYGTQYFGPGTRLTVL.

The rearrangement links TRBV6-5 to TRBJ2-2, with D tentatively TRBD2 (5 bases). The CDR3 totals 15 residues. The germline gives CDR1 MNHEY, CDR2 SVGAGI. Trimming pared 5 bases from V and 3 bases from J, leaving 13 bases between. The CDR3 coding sequence is TGTGCCAGCAGTAAGCTAGCTTCGTACACCGGGGAGCTGTTTTTT. Translation gives CASSKLASYTGELFF.

The V and J genes are TRBV28 and TRBJ2-1, with 7 nucleotides matching TRBD2. Germline loops: CDR1 MDHEN, CDR2 SYDVKM. CDR3 length: 14 residues. Losses at the gene ends were 4 bases for V and 7 bases for J; bases not matched to a gene: 7. The CDR3 spells CASSSGLITNEQFF. The CDR3 bases are TGTGCCAGCAGTTCGGGACTAATTACAAATGAGCAGTTCTTC.

J is TRBJ2-1 and V is TRBV18; TRBD2 agrees at 8 bases. The J segment lost 4 bases and the V segment lost 3 bases, leaving 8 bases of the junction unmatched. Germline loops: CDR1 KGHSH, CDR2 LQKENI. The CDR3 has 16 residues. CDR3 region: CASSPALAEGYNEQFF. The CDR3 region has the DNA TGTGCCAGCTCACCCGCACTAGCGGAGGGGTACAATGAGCAGTTCTTC. Together with reference TRBV18 and TRBJ2-1, the CDR3 gives the full variable domain: NAGVMQNPRHLVRRRGQEARLRCSPMKGHSHVYWYRQLPEEGLKFMVYLQKENIIDESGMPKERFSAEFPKEGPSILRIQQVVRGDSAAYFCASSPALAEGYNEQFFGPGTRLTVL.

The chain is built from TRBV7-3 and TRBJ2-2; possible D gene TRBD1, 6 bases. The CDR3 runs 16 residues. Germline V gene data show CDR1 as SGHTA and CDR2 as FQGTGA. Trimming shortened V by 5 bases and J by 1 base, and 14 bases separated the two germline ends. The CDR3 spells CASSPGGGRNTGELFF. The CDR3 DNA reads as TGTGCCAGCAGCCCTGGTGGGGGCCGGAACACCGGGGAGCTGTTTTTT.

The chain carries TRBV11-3 and TRBJ2-3; the D is unclear. Trimming cost V 5 bases and J 2 bases, with 2 bases left between them. Germline CDR1 is SGHNT and CDR2 is YENEEA. The CDR3 is 11 residues long. CDR3 loop: CASSLTDTQYF. CDR3 in DNA: TGTGCCAGCAGCCTCACAGATACGCAGTATTTT.